The source of this TCR beta chain is a study of T cells in narcolepsy. V lost 3 bases and J lost 2, with 13 bases in between. Looked up from germline, CDR1 is LNHDA and CDR2 is SQIVND (reference sequence). CDR3 size: 15 residues. This clone has just one count. Different DNA sequences within this sample yield the same CDR3. Sequenced by immunoSEQ multiplex PCR; TCRdb stores in-frame clones only, minus some. This sample has under 25,000 clones, with around four fifths found just once. V usage is TRBV19 and J usage is TRBJ2-5, with D perhaps TRBD2 (5 bases). What was sequenced was CD45RA- memory CD4+ T cells from PBMCs. The source of this sequence is a human donor with narcolepsy. CDR3 DNA sequence: TGTGCCAGTAGTATTGGAGGAGCGATACAAGAGACCCAGTACTTC. Protein sequence: CASSIGGAIQETQYF.